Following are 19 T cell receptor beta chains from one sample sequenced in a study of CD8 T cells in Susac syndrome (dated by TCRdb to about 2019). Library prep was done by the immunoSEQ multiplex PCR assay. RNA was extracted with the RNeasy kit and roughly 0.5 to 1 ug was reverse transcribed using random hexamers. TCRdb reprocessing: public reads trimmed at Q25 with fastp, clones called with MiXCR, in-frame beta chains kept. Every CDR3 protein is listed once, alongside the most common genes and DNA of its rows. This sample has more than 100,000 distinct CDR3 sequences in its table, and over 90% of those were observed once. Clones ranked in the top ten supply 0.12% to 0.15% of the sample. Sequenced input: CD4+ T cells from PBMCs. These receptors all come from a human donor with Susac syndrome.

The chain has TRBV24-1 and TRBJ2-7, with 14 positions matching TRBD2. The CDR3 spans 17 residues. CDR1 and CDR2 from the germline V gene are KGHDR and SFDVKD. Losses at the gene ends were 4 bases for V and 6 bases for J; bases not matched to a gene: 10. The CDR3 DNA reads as TGTGCCACCAGTGACTCGGGACTAGCGGGGGTCAGGGGCGAGCAGTACTTC. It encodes CATSDSGLAGVRGEQYF.

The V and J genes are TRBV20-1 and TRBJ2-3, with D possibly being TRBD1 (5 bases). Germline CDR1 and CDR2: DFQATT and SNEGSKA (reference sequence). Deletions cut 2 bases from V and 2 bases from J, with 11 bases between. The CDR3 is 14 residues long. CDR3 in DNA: TGCAGTGCTAGATGGGCAGGGCACACAGATACGCAGTATTTT. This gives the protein CSARWAGHTDTQYF.

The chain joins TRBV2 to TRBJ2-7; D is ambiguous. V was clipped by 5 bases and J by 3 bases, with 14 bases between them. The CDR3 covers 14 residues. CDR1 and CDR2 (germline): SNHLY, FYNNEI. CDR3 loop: CASSKVPRGYEQYF. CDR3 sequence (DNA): TGTGCCAGCAGTAAGGTGCCTCGAGGCTACGAGCAGTACTTC.

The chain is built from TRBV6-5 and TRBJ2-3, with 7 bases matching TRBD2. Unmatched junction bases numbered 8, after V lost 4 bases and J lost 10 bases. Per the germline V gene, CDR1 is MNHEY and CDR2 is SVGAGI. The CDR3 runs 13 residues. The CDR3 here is CASSSSAGLSQYF. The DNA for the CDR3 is TGTGCCAGCAGTTCCTCAGCGGGATTGTCGCAGTATTTT.

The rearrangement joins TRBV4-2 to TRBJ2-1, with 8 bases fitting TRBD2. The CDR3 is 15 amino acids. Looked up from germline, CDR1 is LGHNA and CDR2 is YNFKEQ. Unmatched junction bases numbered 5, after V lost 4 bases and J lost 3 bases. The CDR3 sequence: CASSPGLDNYNEQFF. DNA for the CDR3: TGTGCCAGCAGCCCGGGACTAGATAACTACAATGAGCAGTTCTTC.

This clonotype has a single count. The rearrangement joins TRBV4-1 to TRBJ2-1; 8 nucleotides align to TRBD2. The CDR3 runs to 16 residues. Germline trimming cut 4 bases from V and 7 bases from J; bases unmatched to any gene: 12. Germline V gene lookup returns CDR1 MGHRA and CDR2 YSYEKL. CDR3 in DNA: TGCGCCAGCAGCCCGGTACTAGCGGCCGGCGGGAATGAGCAGTTCTTC. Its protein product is CASSPVLAAGGNEQFF.

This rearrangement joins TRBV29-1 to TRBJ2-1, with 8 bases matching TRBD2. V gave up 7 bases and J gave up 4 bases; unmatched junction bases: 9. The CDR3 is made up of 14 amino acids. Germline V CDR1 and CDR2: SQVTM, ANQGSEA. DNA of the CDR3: TGCAGCGGCGCAAGCGGGAGTAGTTACAATGAGCAGTTCTTC. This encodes CSGASGSSYNEQFF.

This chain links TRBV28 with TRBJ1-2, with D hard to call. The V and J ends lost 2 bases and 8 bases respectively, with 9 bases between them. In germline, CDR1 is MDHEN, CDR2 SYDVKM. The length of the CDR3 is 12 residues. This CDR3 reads CASSLIGGGYTF. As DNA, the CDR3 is TGTGCCAGCAGTTTAATCGGCGGGGGCTACACCTTC.

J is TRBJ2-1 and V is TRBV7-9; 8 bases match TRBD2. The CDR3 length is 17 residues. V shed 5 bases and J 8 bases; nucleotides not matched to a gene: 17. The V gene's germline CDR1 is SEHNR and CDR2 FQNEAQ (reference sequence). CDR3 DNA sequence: TGTGCCAGCAGCCTAGGAACAGGAGGGACTAGTCGGGATGAGCAGTTCTTC. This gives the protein CASSLGTGGTSRDEQFF.

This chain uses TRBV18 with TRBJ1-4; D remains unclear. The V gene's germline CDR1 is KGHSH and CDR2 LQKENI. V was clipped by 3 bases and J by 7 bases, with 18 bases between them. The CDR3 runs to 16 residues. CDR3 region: CASSPIRERAGEKLFF. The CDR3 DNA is TGTGCCAGCTCACCGATTCGGGAGAGGGCGGGTGAAAAACTGTTTTTT.

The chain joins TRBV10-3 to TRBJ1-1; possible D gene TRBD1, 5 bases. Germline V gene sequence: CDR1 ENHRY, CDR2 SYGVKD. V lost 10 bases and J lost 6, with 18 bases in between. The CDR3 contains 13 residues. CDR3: CATRAGGMAEAFF. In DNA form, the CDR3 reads TGTGCCACAAGGGCCGGGGGGATGGCTGAAGCTTTCTTT.

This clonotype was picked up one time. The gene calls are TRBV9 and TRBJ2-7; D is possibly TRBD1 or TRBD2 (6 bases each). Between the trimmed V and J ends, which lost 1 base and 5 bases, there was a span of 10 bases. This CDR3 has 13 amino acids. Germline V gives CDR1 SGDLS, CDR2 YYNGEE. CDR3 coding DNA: TGTGCCAGCAGCGTAAGGGGGGTCGACGAGCAGTACTTC. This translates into CASSVRGVDEQYF.

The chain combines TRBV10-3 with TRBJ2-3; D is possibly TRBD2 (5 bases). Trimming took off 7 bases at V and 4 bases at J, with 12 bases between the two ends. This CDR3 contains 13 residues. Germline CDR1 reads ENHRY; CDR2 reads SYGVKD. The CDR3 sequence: CAINGEIPDTQYF. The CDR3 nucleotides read TGTGCCATCAACGGGGAGATCCCAGATACGCAGTATTTT.

The CDR3 DNA follows: TGTGCCAGCAGCTTAAAACCGGACAGGGGGACCTACGAGCAGTACTTC. As protein: CASSLKPDRGTYEQYF. The chain is built from TRBV14 and TRBJ2-7; TRBD1 matches at 10 bases. Germline CDR1 reads SGHDN; CDR2 reads FVKESK. This CDR3 has 16 amino acids. The junction had 9 bases not matched to a gene; V was cut back by 5 bases and J by 2 bases. Drawing the rest from reference TRBV14 and TRBJ2-7, the complete variable domain is EAGVTQFPSHSVIEKGQTVTLRCDPISGHDNLYWYRRVMGKEIKFLLHFVKESKQDESGMPNNRFLAERTGGTYSTLKVQPAELEDSGVYFCASSLKPDRGTYEQYFGPGTRLTVT.

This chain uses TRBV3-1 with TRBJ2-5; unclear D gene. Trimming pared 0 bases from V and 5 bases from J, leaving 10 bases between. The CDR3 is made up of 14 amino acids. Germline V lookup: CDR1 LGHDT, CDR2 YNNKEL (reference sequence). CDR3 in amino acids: CASSQDVLEETQYF. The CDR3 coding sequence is TGTGCCAGCAGCCAAGATGTTCTGGAGGAGACCCAGTACTTC.

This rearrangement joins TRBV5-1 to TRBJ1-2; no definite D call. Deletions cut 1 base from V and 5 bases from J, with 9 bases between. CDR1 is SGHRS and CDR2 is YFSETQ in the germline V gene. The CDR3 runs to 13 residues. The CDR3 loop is CASSLTENYGYTF. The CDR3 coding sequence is TGCGCCAGCAGCTTGACAGAGAATTATGGCTACACCTTC.

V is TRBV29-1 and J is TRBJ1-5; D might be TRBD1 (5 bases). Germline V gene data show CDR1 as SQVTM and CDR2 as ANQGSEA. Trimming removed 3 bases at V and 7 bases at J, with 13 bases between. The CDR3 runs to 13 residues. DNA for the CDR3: TGCAGCGTTGAGTGGGGGGAAGGCCAGCCCCAGCATTTT. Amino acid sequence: CSVEWGEGQPQHF.

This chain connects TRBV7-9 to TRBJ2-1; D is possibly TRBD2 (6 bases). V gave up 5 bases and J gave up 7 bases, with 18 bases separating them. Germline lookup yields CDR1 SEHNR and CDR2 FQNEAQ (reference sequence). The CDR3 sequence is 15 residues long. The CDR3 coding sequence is TGTGCCAGCAGCCCCCAAGTCGGGGCGGGGAATGAGCAGTTCTTC. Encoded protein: CASSPQVGAGNEQFF.

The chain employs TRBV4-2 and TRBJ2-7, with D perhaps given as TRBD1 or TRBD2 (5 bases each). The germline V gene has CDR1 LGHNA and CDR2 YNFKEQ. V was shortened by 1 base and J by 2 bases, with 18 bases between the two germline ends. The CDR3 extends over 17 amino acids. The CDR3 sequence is CASSQAGGQGRTYEQYF. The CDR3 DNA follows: TGTGCCAGCAGCCAAGCTGGCGGGCAGGGAAGGACCTACGAGCAGTACTTC.